This TCR beta chain was recovered during a study of blood T cell repertoires in COVID-19. Per the original data handling: Nucleated cell counts were estimated from reference gene primer amplification. Measured with immunoSEQ multiplex PCR; TCRdb has only the in-frame clones, and not every one. V, J and clone size derive from that table, while D and trimming were established from the DNA sequence. The sample gives approximately 280,000 clones, about 83% of which show up once; about 5.7% is in the top ten. CDR1 and CDR2 (germline): GTSNPN, SVGIG (reference sequence). The CDR3 sequence is 15 residues long. J was trimmed by 1 base and V by 2 bases; bases with no gene match: 5. Individuals drawn from around 24 US areas were roughly 18 to 95 years old. Before being deemed recovered, Cohort 3 donors had two negative PCRs, clearance, or symptom resolution.

Material: PBMCs or T cells enriched from blood (not recorded which). This chain links TRBV30 with TRBJ2-3, with TRBD2 identical over 8 bases. The receptor's source is a woman in her forties who had recovered from COVID-19. The CDR3 reads CAWSKGTRGTDTQYF. As DNA, the CDR3 is TGTGCCTGGAGTAAAGGGACTAGAGGCACAGATACGCAGTATTTT.